The entry that follows covers one T cell receptor beta chain sequence. These data come from a study of shared clonotypes between healthy human individuals. Assay used: immunoSEQ multiplex PCR; TCRdb lists only in-frame clones, some missing. The sample shows roughly 2,300,000 clones, 85% to 95% of them seen only once. CDR1 and CDR2 (germline): LNHNV, YYDKDF (reference sequence). V gave up 0 bases and J gave up 5 bases, with 11 bases separating them. The CDR3 is 14 amino acids. The investigators split CD4+ cells into a CD45RA+ naive subset and a CD45RA-negative memory subset. V is TRBV15 and J is TRBJ2-7; TRBD1 might be the D (6 bases). The material sequenced was naive CD4+ T cells from PBMCs. Subset reported: CD45RA+ positively selected. This receptor was identified in a man aged 18 to 29 in good health. Some clones in this sample may be carry-over from other donors' samples. The CDR3 DNA follows: TGTGCCACCAGCAGAGATGGGGCAGGGGACGAGCAGTACTTC. Translating gives CATSRDGAGDEQYF.